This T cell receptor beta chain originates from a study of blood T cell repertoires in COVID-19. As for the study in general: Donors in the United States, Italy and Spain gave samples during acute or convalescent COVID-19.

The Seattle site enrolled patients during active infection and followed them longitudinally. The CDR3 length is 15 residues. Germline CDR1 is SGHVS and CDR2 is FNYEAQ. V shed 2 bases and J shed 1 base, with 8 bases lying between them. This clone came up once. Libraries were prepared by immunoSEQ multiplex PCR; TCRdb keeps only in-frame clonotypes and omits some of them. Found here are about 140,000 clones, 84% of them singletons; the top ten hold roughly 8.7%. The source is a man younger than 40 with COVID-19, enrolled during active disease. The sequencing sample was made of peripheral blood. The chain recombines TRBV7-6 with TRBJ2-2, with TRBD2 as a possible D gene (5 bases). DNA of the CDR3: TGTGCCAGCAGCTTATACGAGGGGAACACCGGGGAGCTGTTTTTT. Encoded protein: CASSLYEGNTGELFF.